This T cell receptor beta chain appears in the sequencing data of a study of identical twins. This clonotype was detected only a few times. Its antigen remains unknown. Study-level points and caveats: Models underestimated TCR alpha sharing (out-of-frame) in monozygotic twins.

The CDR3 sequence is 15 residues long. Germline assignment: CDR1 ENHRY and CDR2 SYGVKD. Trimming stripped 0 bases from V and 14 bases from J, with 21 bases between. All donors were healthy Caucasians. The cDNA had a unique molecular identifier and a template-switch universal primer site. TCRdb redid the calling of the 5' RACE reads with MiXCR, one entry per CDR3 protein. The top ten hold roughly 12% of the sample, which has around 100,000 distinct CDR3 sequences, 5.5% to 7% seen once. The source material was memory T cells sorted from blood. The chain uses TRBV10-3 and TRBJ2-3; D may be TRBD2 (5 bases). The sequence came from a woman between 50 and 59 years old in good health. The CDR3, as DNA: TGTGCCATCAGTGAGTCGAACGATAGCCGGGGAGCTCTGTATTTT. Its protein is CAISESNDSRGALYF.